Below are 9 T cell receptor beta chains sequenced from a single sample in a study of blood T cell repertoires in COVID-19. Some clones are missing from TCRdb's copy, which holds only in-frame ones; the method was immunoSEQ multiplex PCR. The repertoire has hundreds of thousands of clones, approximately 90% of them found once; the top ten carry roughly 0.25%. Sequencing was performed on peripheral blood. The receptors stem from a young woman with acute or convalescent COVID-19.

V usage is TRBV9 and J usage is TRBJ1-3, with a tentative D call TRBD1 (5 bases). Between the trimmed V and J ends, which lost 0 bases and 0 bases, there was a span of 19 bases. CDR3 length equals 19 residues. Germline CDR1 reads SGDLS; CDR2 reads YYNGEE. CDR3 coding DNA: TGTGCCAGCAGCGTAGGGGGCGTCTCTGGAAGCTACTCTGGAAACACCATATATTTT. Translation: CASSVGGVSGSYSGNTIYF.

The chain combines TRBV9 with TRBJ1-4; 7 bases map to TRBD1. The CDR3 has 15 amino acids. Germline CDR1 is SGDLS and CDR2 is YYNGEE. The ends lost 3 bases at V and 7 bases at J; junction bases unmatched: 9. CDR3 coding DNA: TGTGCCAGCAGCGAGGGACAGACTACCATTGAAAAACTGTTTTTT. It encodes CASSEGQTTIEKLFF. Filled out from reference TRBV9 and TRBJ1-4, the complete variable domain reads DSGVTQTPKHLITATGQRVTLRCSPRSGDLSVYWYQQSLDQGLQFLIQYYNGEERAKGNILERFSAQQFPDLHSELNLSSLELGDSALYFCASSEGQTTIEKLFFGSGTQLSVL.

This chain connects TRBV5-1 to TRBJ2-7, with TRBD1 matching 7 bases. CDR1 is SGHRS, CDR2 YFSETQ, per germline. V lost 8 bases to trimming and J lost 1 base; unmatched junction nucleotides: 6. CDR3 length: 13 amino acids. The CDR3 reads CASKGTASYEQYF. In DNA, the CDR3 is TGCGCCAGTAAGGGGACAGCTTCCTACGAGCAGTACTTC.

J is TRBJ1-3 and V is TRBV4-3, with no clear D. Germline-derived CDR1 and CDR2 are LGHNA and YSLEER. Trimming left V 0 bases short and J 0 bases short, with 9 bases between. The CDR3 sequence is 16 residues long. The CDR3 DNA sequence: TGCGCCAGCAGCCAAGATAGGGAGAGCTCTGGAAACACCATATATTTT. As protein: CASSQDRESSGNTIYF.

This chain links TRBV9 with TRBJ2-7, with TRBD1 identical over 9 bases. Looked up from germline, CDR1 is SGDLS and CDR2 is YYNGEE. The trim removed 3 bases at V and 3 bases at J, leaving 7 bases unmatched. This CDR3 has 15 residues. CDR3 nucleotide sequence: TGTGCCAGCAGCGAGGGGACAGGGATAGTCTACGAGCAGTACTTC. Amino acids: CASSEGTGIVYEQYF.

The V call is TRBV28, the J call TRBJ2-3; tentatively, D is TRBD1 (5 bases). V lost 1 base, J lost 15 bases, and 14 bases lay in between. Per germline, CDR1 MDHEN and CDR2 SYDVKM. This CDR3 spans 12 amino acids. CDR3 residues: CASSLLAGAGYF. CDR3 coding DNA: TGTGCCAGCAGTTTATTAGCTGGGGCAGGTTATTTT.

CDR3 nucleotides: TGTGCCAGCAGTGAAGGGTTAACCAGTTCTCAGCCCCAGCATTTT. This codes for CASSEGLTSSQPQHF. This chain uses TRBV6-1 with TRBJ1-5; D call uncertain. Deletions cut 1 base from V and 6 bases from J, with 13 bases between. Germline CDR1 MNHNS, CDR2 SASEGT. The CDR3 is 15 residues long.

For the CDR3, the DNA is TGTGCCAGCTCGCCGGCAGGGGGCTCCAAAAACATTCAGTACTTC. Encoded protein: CASSPAGGSKNIQYF. The chain carries TRBV18 and TRBJ2-4; 8 nucleotides line up with TRBD1. CDR3 length: 15 residues. After removal of 6 bases from V and 2 bases from J, the junction contained 6 bases not matched to a gene. Germline V gives CDR1 KGHSH, CDR2 LQKENI.

The chain combines TRBV19 with TRBJ1-5; 8 nucleotides align to TRBD1. J was trimmed by 6 bases and V by 4 bases; bases with no gene match: 8. Per the germline V gene, CDR1 is LNHDA and CDR2 is SQIVND (reference sequence). The CDR3 extends over 15 amino acids. This CDR3 is CASSTPGQGTQPQHF. In DNA, the CDR3 is TGTGCCAGTAGTACCCCCGGACAGGGCACTCAGCCCCAGCATTTT. The variable domain in full, completed from reference TRBV19 and TRBJ1-5, reads DGGITQSPKYLFRKEGQNVTLSCEQNLNHDAMYWYRQDPGQGLRLIYYSQIVNDFQKGDIAEGYSVSREKKESFPLTVTSAQKNPTAFYLCASSTPGQGTQPQHFGDGTRLSIL.